Here is one T cell receptor (beta chain) with its context. In the authors' methods: Amplification of reference gene primers was used by the study to estimate nucleated cell counts. Clones were sequenced by immunoSEQ multiplex PCR, and TCRdb holds only the in-frame ones, with some missing. Clone size and the V and J calls come from that table; the DNA yielded D and trimming. Among roughly 140,000 clones, about 90% were seen once, and the ten largest hold 2.3%. The record originates from a study of blood T cell repertoires in COVID-19. Study as a whole: Specimens from acute and convalescent COVID-19 originated in the United States, Italy and Spain. Sources were T cells, B-cell-depleted T cells, or PBMCs; the material itself was cDNA or gDNA.

The CDR3 is made up of 15 amino acids. The V and J ends lost 6 bases and 3 bases, in that order; junction bases with no gene match: 7. In germline, CDR1 is MNHEY, CDR2 SVGEGT. The origin of this receptor is a human donor in a cohort sampled during active COVID-19. Input material: peripheral blood. V and J are TRBV6-2 or TRBV6-3 and TRBJ1-5; 8 bases are shared with TRBD1. The CDR3 DNA reads as TGTGCCAGCAGCCCTCGACAGGGGCACAATCAGCCCCAGCATTTT. This sequence encodes CASSPRQGHNQPQHF.